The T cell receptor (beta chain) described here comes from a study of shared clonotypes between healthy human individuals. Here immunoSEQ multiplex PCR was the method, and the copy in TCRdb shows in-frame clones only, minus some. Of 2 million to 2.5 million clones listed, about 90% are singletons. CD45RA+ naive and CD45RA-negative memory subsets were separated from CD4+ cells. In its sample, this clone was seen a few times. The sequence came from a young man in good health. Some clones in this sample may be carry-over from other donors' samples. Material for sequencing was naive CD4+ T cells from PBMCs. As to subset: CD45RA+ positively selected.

CDR3 region: CATNGGRDQPQHF. In DNA form, the CDR3 reads TGTGCCACAAATGGGGGGAGGGATCAGCCCCAGCATTTT. The chain has TRBV19 and TRBJ1-5; weak D call: TRBD1 (5 bases). Germline assignment: CDR1 LNHDA and CDR2 SQIVND (reference sequence). Deletions cut 10 bases from V and 5 bases from J, with 15 bases between. This CDR3 has 13 amino acids.